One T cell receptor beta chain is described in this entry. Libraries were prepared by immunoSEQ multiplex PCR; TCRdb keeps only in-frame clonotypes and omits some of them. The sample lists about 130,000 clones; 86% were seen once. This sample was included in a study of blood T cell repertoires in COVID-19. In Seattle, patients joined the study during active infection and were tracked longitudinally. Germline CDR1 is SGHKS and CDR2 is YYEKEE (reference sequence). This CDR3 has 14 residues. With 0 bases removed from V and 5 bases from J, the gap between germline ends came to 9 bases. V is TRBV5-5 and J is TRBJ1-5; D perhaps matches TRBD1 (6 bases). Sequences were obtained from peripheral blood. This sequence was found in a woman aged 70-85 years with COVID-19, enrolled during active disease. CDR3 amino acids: CASSLGTAYQPQHF. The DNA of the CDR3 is TGTGCCAGCAGCTTGGGGACAGCGTATCAGCCCCAGCATTTT.